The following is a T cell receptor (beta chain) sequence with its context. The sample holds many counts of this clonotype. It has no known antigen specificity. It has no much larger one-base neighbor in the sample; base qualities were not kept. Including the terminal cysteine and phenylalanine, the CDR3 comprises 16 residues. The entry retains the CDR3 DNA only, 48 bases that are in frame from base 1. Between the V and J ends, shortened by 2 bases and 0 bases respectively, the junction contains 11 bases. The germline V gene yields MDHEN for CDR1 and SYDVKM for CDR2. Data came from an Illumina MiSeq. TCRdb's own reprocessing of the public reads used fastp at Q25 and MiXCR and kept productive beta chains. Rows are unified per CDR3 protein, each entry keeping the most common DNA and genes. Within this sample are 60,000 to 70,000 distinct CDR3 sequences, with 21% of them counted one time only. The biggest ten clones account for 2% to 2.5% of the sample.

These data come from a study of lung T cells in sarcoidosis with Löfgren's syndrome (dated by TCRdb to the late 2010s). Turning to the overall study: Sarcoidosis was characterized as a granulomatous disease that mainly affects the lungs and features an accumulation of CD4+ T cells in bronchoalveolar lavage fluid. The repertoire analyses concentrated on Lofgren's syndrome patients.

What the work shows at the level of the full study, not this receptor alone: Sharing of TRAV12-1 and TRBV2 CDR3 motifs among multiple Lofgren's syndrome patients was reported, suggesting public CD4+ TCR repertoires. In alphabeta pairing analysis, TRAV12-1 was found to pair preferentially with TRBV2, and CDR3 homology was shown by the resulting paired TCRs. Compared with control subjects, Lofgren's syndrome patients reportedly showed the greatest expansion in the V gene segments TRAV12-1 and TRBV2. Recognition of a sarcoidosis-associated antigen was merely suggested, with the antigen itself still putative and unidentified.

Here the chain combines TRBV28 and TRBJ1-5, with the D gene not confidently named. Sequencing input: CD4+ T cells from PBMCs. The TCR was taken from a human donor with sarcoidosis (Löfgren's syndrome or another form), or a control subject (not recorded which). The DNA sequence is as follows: TGTGCCAGCAGTTTAGAGGGAGTTTATAGCAATCAGCCCCAGCATTTT. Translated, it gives CASSLEGVYSNQPQHF.